Shown below are 26 T cell receptor beta chains from a single sample sequenced in a study of early T cells in non-severe SARS-CoV-2 infection (dated by TCRdb to 2020 to 2023). To prepare the library, 5' RACE was applied. Sequencing used a NextSeq 500. TCRdb itself trimmed the public reads at Q25 with fastp, ran MiXCR and retained productive beta chains. Rows are combined by CDR3 protein, so each entry shows the most common genes and DNA. The sample table contains tens of thousands of distinct CDR3 sequences; only one count was recorded for just under 3% of them. Together, the top ten hold 0.55% to 0.9% of the sample. Sequenced: whole blood. These receptors originate from an adult who was a healthcare worker with PCR-confirmed SARS-CoV-2 infection or an uninfected control (not recorded which).

This clonotype was seen repeatedly, ten times or more. The chain couples TRBV5-1 to TRBJ2-1; 8 positions match TRBD2. Germline-derived CDR1 and CDR2 are SGHRS and YFSETQ. The CDR3 is 15 amino acids. The V and J ends lost 0 bases and 5 bases, in that order; junction bases with no gene match: 4. In nucleotides, the CDR3 is TGCGCCAGCAGCTTGGCTCCGGGGGGGCACAATGAGCAGTTCTTC. Translation gives CASSLAPGGHNEQFF.

This clonotype was detected ten times or more. The V gene is TRBV6-5, the J gene TRBJ1-4; tentative D call: TRBD1 (6 bases). The CDR3 runs to 16 residues. Germline CDR1 is MNHEY and CDR2 is SVGAGI. Trimming took 0 bases from V and 8 from J, leaving 16 bases between them. The CDR3 nucleotides read TGTGCCAGCAGTTACTCCGGGTCCGGGCAGGGGGAAAAACTGTTTTTT. This gives the protein CASSYSGSGQGEKLFF.

This clonotype appeared many times. The rearrangement joins TRBV2 to TRBJ2-3; a weak D match, TRBD1 (5 bases). Germline V lookup: CDR1 SNHLY, CDR2 FYNNEI. The V end lost 2 bases, the J end lost 1 base, and 13 bases lay between the germline ends. This CDR3 region has 16 residues. CDR3 residues: CASSESGSRGTDTQYF. Written as DNA, the CDR3 is TGTGCCAGCAGTGAATCCGGGTCCAGGGGCACAGATACGCAGTATTTT.

This clonotype was counted at least ten times. The rearrangement links TRBV18 to TRBJ1-5, with TRBD1 matching over 7 bases. With 6 bases clipped from V and 2 bases from J, the junction kept 7 bases outside the gene matches. The CDR3 is made up of 15 amino acids. The germline gives CDR1 KGHSH, CDR2 LQKENI. The CDR3 DNA sequence: TGTGCCAGCTCCTGGGACAGTCAGCGCAATCAGCCCCAGCATTTT. Its protein is CASSWDSQRNQPQHF.

This clonotype came up many times. The V and J genes are TRBV5-8 and TRBJ1-2, with 9 bases matching TRBD1. J gave up 7 bases and V 4 bases, and 8 bases lay outside the gene matches. This CDR3 contains 14 residues. Per the germline V gene, CDR1 is SGHTS and CDR2 is YDEGEE. Here the CDR3 DNA reads TGTGCCAGCAGCCGGACAGGGGCTTTTGGTGGCTACACCTTC. This codes for CASSRTGAFGGYTF.

This clonotype was seen repeatedly, ten times or more. The genes are TRBV29-1 and TRBJ2-7; either TRBD1 or TRBD2 may fit D (5 bases each). Germline assignment: CDR1 SQVTM and CDR2 ANQGSEA. The CDR3 length is 14 residues. Trimming pared 4 bases from V and 4 bases from J, leaving 17 bases between. The CDR3 region has the DNA TGCAGCGTTGGACGTCGGACGGGGCAGTACGAGCAGTACGTC. Translating it yields CSVGRRTGQYEQYV.

This clonotype has at least ten counts. The rearrangement joins TRBV20-1 to TRBJ2-5; maybe TRBD2 (5 bases). Germline V gives CDR1 DFQATT, CDR2 SNEGSKA (reference sequence). With 2 bases removed from V and 3 bases from J, the gap between germline ends came to 13 bases. The CDR3 runs to 14 residues. CDR3 in amino acids: CSARIVTREETQYF. CDR3 nucleotides: TGCAGTGCTAGAATAGTCACGAGGGAAGAGACCCAGTACTTC.

This clonotype was recorded at least ten times. V usage is TRBV5-1 and J usage is TRBJ1-1; D perhaps matches TRBD1 (6 bases). This CDR3 has 15 residues. Germline CDR1 is SGHRS and CDR2 is YFSETQ. Trimming removed 0 bases from V and 3 bases from J, with 12 bases in between. Here the CDR3 DNA reads TGCGCCAGCAGCTTGGGGACAGTTCCCCACACTGAAGCTTTCTTT. Translation gives CASSLGTVPHTEAFF.

There are many counts of this clonotype. The V gene is TRBV7-8, the J gene TRBJ2-3, with D unclear. The V end was cut by 1 base, the J end by 1 base, with 9 bases between. Germline V CDR1 and CDR2: SGHVS, FQNEAQ. CDR3 length equals 15 residues. The CDR3 sequence: CASSLGPGGTDTQYF. CDR3 in DNA: TGTGCCAGCAGCTTAGGTCCGGGTGGCACAGATACGCAGTATTTT.

This clonotype appeared a few times. The chain links TRBV6-6 to TRBJ2-7, with 7 bases lining up with TRBD1. CDR1 MNHNY and CDR2 SVGAGI come from the germline V gene (reference sequence). The length of the CDR3 is 14 residues. Germline trimming cut 2 bases from V and 0 bases from J; bases unmatched to any gene: 1. CDR3 coding DNA: TGTGCCAGCAGTTACGGGGACAGCTCCTACGAGCAGTACGTC. Translation gives CASSYGDSSYEQYV.

The rearrangement uses TRBV30 and TRBJ1-1; 7 bases are a match to TRBD1. The CDR3 has 12 residues. The V and J ends lost 5 bases and 4 bases, in that order; junction bases with no gene match: 4. The germline gives CDR1 GTSNPN, CDR2 SVGIG (reference sequence). CDR3 coding DNA: TGTGCCTGGGGAGACAGGGCCACTGAAGCTTTCTTT. Translated: CAWGDRATEAFF.

This clonotype was seen a handful of times. This rearrangement joins TRBV25-1 to TRBJ2-3; D is tentatively TRBD1 or TRBD2 (5 bases each). Trimming removed 1 base from V and 3 bases from J, with 14 bases in between. The CDR3 consists of 16 residues. The germline V gene has CDR1 MGHDK and CDR2 SYGVNS. CDR3 nucleotide sequence: TGTGCCAGCAGTGAATTTGGGGGAATAGGTACAGATACGCAGTATTTT. Translating it yields CASSEFGGIGTDTQYF.

This clonotype appeared many times. At one of its ends the junction is not consistent with the germline gene, which may arise from a read error. The chain combines TRBV2 with TRBJ1-3, with TRBD1 as a possible D gene (5 bases). This CDR3 spans 13 amino acids. Germline CDR1 SNHLY, CDR2 FYNNEI. The CDR3 bases are TGTGCCAGCAGTGAGGGGTACGGACACCCTAATCATTTT. Translation gives CASSEGYGHPNHF.

This clonotype was recorded many times. V usage is TRBV19 and J usage is TRBJ2-3; no definite D call. This CDR3 spans 11 amino acids. Germline CDR1 LNHDA, CDR2 SQIVND (reference sequence). Trimming removed 3 bases from V and 4 bases from J, with 2 bases in between. The CDR3 sequence: CASSISDTQYF. The CDR3 DNA is TGTGCCAGTAGTATTTCAGATACGCAGTATTTT.

This clonotype showed up many times. The chain couples TRBV18 to TRBJ2-5; TRBD2 might be the D (6 bases). V lost 6 bases, J lost 3 bases, and 14 bases lay in between. This CDR3 spans 14 amino acids. Germline V CDR1 and CDR2: KGHSH, LQKENI. The CDR3 reads CASSLTSREETQYF. The CDR3 coding sequence is TGTGCCAGCTCGCTGACTAGTCGGGAAGAGACCCAGTACTTC.

This clonotype was detected ten times or more. The chain joins TRBV7-9 to TRBJ2-2; D is unresolved. The CDR3 consists of 15 residues. Germline CDR1 SEHNR, CDR2 FQNEAQ (reference sequence). Trimming shortened V by 2 bases and J by 0 bases, and 7 bases separated the two germline ends. CDR3 residues: CASSLIRANTGELFF. The CDR3 bases are TGTGCCAGCAGCTTAATCCGGGCGAACACCGGGGAGCTGTTTTTT.

This clonotype was picked up many times. The chain is built from TRBV3-1 and TRBJ2-1, with 9 bases fitting TRBD1. Trimming took 3 bases from V and 8 from J; bases not matched to a gene: 8. This CDR3 is 15 amino acids long. Per the germline V gene, CDR1 is LGHDT and CDR2 is YNNKEL (reference sequence). The CDR3 region has the DNA TGTGCCAGCAGCCATGGGACAGGGTCTTTCGATGAGCAGTTCTTC. Its translation: CASSHGTGSFDEQFF.

This clonotype was counted at least ten times. This rearrangement joins TRBV18 to TRBJ2-5; 10 bases match TRBD1. The CDR3 loop spans 16 amino acids. CDR1 is KGHSH, CDR2 LQKENI, per germline. Trimming cost V 6 bases and J 5 bases; bases outside gene matches: 12. The CDR3 DNA is TGTGCCAGCTCGCTACAACCGGGACAGGGGATTGAGACCCAGTACTTC. This encodes CASSLQPGQGIETQYF.

There are a few counts of this clonotype. The CDR3: CASSLRLRSSGSYNEQFF. The CDR3 nucleotides are TGTGCCAGCAGCTTAAGATTAAGGAGTAGCGGGTCCTACAATGAGCAGTTCTTC. This chain links TRBV11-1 with TRBJ2-1; the match to TRBD2 covers 7 bases. Unmatched junction bases numbered 11, after V lost 2 bases and J lost 1 base. The CDR3 contains 18 residues. CDR1 and CDR2 from the germline V gene are SGHAT and FQDESV (reference sequence).

This clonotype was counted a few times. CDR3 in DNA: TGCAGCGTTGAAGATACATGGGATGGGCAGTATTTT. Protein sequence: CSVEDTWDGQYF. The chain carries TRBV29-1 and TRBJ2-3, with D hard to call. This CDR3 has 12 amino acids. Germline V lookup: CDR1 SQVTM, CDR2 ANQGSEA. The V end lost 0 bases, the J end lost 11 bases, and 12 bases lay between the germline ends.

The V call is TRBV30, the J call TRBJ1-5, with a weak D call TRBD1 (6 bases). The CDR3 runs 15 residues. Trimming took off 1 base at V and 3 bases at J, with 13 bases between the two ends. CDR1 is GTSNPN and CDR2 is SVGIG in the germline V gene (reference sequence). The CDR3 reads CAWSEGHRINQPQHF. Written as DNA, the CDR3 is TGTGCCTGGAGTGAGGGACATCGGATCAATCAGCCCCAGCATTTT.

The chain uses TRBV7-7 and TRBJ2-5; no reliable D call. Per the germline V gene, CDR1 is SSHAT and CDR2 is FNYEAQ (reference sequence). Trimming shortened V by 3 bases and J by 5 bases, and 13 bases separated the two germline ends. The CDR3 extends over 14 amino acids. CDR3 protein: CASSFAGRGETQYF. The CDR3 nucleotides read TGTGCCAGCAGCTTTGCAGGCCGTGGTGAGACCCAGTACTTC.

This clonotype occurred many times. This chain links TRBV29-1 with TRBJ1-2; D not resolved. Germline-derived CDR1 and CDR2 are SQVTM and ANQGSEA. Deletions cut 0 bases from V and 12 bases from J, with 5 bases between. The CDR3 is 9 residues long. CDR3 residues: CSVEEGNTF. CDR3 coding DNA: TGCAGCGTTGAAGAGGGGAACACCTTC.

In its sample, this clonotype is medium-sized. The chain employs TRBV12-3 or TRBV12-4 and TRBJ2-3; D is undetermined. Trimming left V 8 bases short and J 2 bases short, with 20 bases between. The CDR3 consists of 16 residues. CDR3 protein: CASGADRRTPTDTQYF. The DNA for the CDR3 is TGTGCCAGCGGCGCCGATCGGCGGACCCCCACAGATACGCAGTATTTT.

This clonotype was counted ten times or more. The rearrangement uses TRBV5-4 and TRBJ2-3, with 10 positions matching TRBD2. Trimming took 3 bases from V and 1 from J; bases not matched to a gene: 11. The CDR3 sequence is 18 residues long. Germline CDR1 SGHNT, CDR2 YYREEE (reference sequence). The CDR3 protein is CASSSGTSVPYRTDTQYF. CDR3 DNA sequence: TGTGCCAGCAGCTCCGGGACTAGCGTACCCTATCGCACAGATACGCAGTATTTT.

This clonotype was counted at least ten times. This chain joins TRBV7-2 and TRBJ2-3; TRBD1 matches at 10 bases. Trimming at V came to 3 bases and at J to 6 bases, leaving 6 bases not matched to a gene. The CDR3 loop spans 15 amino acids. The germline CDR1 and CDR2 sequences are SGHTA and FQGNSA. CDR3: CASSLTGGMGDTQYF. The CDR3 DNA reads TGTGCCAGCAGCTTGACAGGGGGCATGGGGGATACGCAGTATTTT.